The following is a TCR beta chain sequence with its context. Its antigen remains unknown. From the 5' RACE reads, TCRdb called clonotypes with MiXCR, one entry per CDR3 protein. The sample records 200,000 to 300,000 distinct CDR3 sequences, 7.5% to 10% being singletons. The data were obtained in a study of T-cell memory formation after mild COVID-19. General observations from the study: Later expanders leaned toward CD4+, whereas clones contracting from day 15 to 85 were balanced CD4/CD8. Cross-reactive memory appears to have joined, as suggested by some responding clones showing up in pre-infection memory.

The germline CDR1 and CDR2 sequences are MDHEN and SYDVKM. The CDR3 totals 19 residues. V dropped 6 bases and J dropped 4; count of bases not matched to a gene: 21. Sequencing was carried out using PBMCs or a T cell subset sorted from them (not recorded which). The sequence was collected from a man aged 18 to 29 who had mild COVID-19 (a few samples of this study predate the infection). Cell type and time point are not known. The V call is TRBV28, the J call TRBJ1-5, with 7 bases that match TRBD1. The CDR3, as DNA: TGTGCCAGCAGCCCCCCGGTGAGCTCCACAGGGGCGTCAAATCAGCCCCAGCATTTT. Its translation is CASSPPVSSTGASNQPQHF.